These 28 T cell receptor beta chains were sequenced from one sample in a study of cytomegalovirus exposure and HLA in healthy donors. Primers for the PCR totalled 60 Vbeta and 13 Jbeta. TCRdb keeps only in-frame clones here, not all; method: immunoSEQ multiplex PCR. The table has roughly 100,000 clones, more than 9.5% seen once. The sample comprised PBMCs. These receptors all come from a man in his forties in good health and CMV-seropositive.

The chain's CDR3 is CASTRSGEPQHF. The CDR3 DNA sequence: TGTGCCAGTACCCGCTCCGGGGAGCCCCAGCATTTT. V and J are TRBV7-9 and TRBJ1-5; unclear D gene. The CDR3 consists of 12 residues. V lost 9 bases and J 8 bases, leaving 14 bases between the germline ends. CDR1 is SEHNR, CDR2 FQNEAQ, per germline (reference sequence).

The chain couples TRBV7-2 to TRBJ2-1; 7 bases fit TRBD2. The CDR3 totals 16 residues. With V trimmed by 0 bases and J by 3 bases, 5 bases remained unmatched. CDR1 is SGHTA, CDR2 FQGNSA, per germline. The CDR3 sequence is CASSLAYAGVYNEQFF. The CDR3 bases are TGTGCCAGCAGCTTAGCGTATGCGGGGGTCTACAATGAGCAGTTCTTC. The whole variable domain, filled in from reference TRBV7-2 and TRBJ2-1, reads GAGVSQSPSNKVTEKGKDVELRCDPISGHTALYWYRQSLGQGLEFLIYFQGNSAPDKSGLPSDRFSAERTGGSVSTLTIQRTQQEDSAVYLCASSLAYAGVYNEQFFGPGTRLTVL.

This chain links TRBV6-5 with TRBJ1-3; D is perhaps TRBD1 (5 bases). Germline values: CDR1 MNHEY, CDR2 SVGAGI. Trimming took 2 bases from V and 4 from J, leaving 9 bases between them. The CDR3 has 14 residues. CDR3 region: CASSYGRGGNTIYF. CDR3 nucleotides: TGTGCCAGCAGTTACGGACGGGGGGGAAACACCATATATTTT.

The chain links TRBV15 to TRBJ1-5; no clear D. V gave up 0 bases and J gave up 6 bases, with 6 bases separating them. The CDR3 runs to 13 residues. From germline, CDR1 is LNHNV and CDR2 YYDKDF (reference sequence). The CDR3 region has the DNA TGTGCCACCAGCAGAGAGGGCCTTCAGCCCCAGCATTTT. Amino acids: CATSREGLQPQHF.

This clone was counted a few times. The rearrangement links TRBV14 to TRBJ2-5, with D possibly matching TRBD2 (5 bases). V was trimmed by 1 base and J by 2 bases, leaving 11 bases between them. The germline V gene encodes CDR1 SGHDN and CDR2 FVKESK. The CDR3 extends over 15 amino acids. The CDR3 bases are TGTGCCAGCAGCCAAGGGACTTGGTTACAAGAGACCCAGTACTTC. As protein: CASSQGTWLQETQYF.

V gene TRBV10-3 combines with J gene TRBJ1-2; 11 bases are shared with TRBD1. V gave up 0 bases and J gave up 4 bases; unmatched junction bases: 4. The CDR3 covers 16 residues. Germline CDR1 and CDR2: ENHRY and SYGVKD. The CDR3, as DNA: TGTGCCATCAGTGAGTCGAGGACAGGGGGCAGCTATGGCTACACCTTC. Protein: CAISESRTGGSYGYTF.

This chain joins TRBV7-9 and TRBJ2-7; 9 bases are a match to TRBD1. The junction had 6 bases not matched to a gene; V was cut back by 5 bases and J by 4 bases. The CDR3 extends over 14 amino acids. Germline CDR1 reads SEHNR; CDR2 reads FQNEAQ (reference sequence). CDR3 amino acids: CASSLTGGLYEQYF. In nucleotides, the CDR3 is TGTGCCAGCAGCCTGACAGGGGGGCTGTACGAGCAGTACTTC.

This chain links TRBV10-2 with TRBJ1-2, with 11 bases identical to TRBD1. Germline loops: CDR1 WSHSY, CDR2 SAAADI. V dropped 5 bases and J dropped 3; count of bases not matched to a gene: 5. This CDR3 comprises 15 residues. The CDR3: CASSPRTGGHYGYTF. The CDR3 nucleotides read TGCGCCAGCAGTCCCCGGACAGGGGGCCACTATGGCTACACCTTC.

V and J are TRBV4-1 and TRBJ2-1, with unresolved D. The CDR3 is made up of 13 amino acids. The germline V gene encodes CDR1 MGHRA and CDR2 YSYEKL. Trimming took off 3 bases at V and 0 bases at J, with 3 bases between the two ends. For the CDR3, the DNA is TGCGCCAGCAGCCAGAGCTCCTACAATGAGCAGTTCTTC. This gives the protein CASSQSSYNEQFF.

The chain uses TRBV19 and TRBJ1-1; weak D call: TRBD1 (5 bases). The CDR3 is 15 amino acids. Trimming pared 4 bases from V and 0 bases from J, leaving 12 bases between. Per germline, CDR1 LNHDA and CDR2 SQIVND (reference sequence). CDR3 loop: CASSRRGAVNTEAFF. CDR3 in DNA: TGTGCCAGTAGTAGACGCGGGGCGGTGAACACTGAAGCTTTCTTT.

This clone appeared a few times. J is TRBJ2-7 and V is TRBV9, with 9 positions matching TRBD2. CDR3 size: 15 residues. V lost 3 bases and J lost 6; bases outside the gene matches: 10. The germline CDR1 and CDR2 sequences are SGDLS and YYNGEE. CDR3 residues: CASSASSGVFAEQYF. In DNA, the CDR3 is TGTGCCAGCAGCGCTTCTAGCGGGGTATTCGCCGAGCAGTACTTC.

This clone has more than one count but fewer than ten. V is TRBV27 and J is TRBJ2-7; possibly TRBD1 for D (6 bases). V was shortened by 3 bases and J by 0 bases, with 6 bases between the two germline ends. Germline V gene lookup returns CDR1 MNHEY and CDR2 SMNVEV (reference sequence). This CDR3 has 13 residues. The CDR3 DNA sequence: TGTGCCAGCAGTTTGGACAGCTCCTACGAGCAGTACTTC. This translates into CASSLDSSYEQYF.

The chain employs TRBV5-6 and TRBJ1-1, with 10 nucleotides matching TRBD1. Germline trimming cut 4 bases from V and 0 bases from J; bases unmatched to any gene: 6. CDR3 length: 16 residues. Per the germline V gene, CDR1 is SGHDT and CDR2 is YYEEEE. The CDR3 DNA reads TGTGCCAGCAGCCCCCGGACAGGGGGGATGAACACTGAAGCTTTCTTT. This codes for CASSPRTGGMNTEAFF.

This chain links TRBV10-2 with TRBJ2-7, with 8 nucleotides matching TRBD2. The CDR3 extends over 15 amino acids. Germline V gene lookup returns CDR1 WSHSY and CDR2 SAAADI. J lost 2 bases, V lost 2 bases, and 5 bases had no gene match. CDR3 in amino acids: CASSETSGRAYEQYF. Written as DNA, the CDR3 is TGCGCCAGCAGTGAGACGAGCGGGAGAGCCTACGAGCAGTACTTC.

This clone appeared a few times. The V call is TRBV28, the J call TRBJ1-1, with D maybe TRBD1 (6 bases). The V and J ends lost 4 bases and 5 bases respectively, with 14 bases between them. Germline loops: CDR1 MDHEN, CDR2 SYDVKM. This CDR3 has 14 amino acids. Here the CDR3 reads CASSSPPQGTEAFF. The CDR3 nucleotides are TGTGCCAGCAGTTCCCCCCCACAGGGAACTGAAGCTTTCTTT. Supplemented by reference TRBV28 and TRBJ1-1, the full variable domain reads DVKVTQSSRYLVKRTGEKVFLECVQDMDHENMFWYRQDPGLGLRLIYFSYDVKMKEKGDIPEGYSVSREKKERFSLILESASTNQTSMYLCASSSPPQGTEAFFGQGTRLTVV.

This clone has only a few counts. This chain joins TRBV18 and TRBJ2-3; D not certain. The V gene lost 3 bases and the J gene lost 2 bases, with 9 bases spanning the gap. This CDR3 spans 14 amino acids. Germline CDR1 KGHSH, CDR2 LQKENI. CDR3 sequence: CASSPVSLTDTQYF. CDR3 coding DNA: TGTGCCAGCTCACCGGTTTCACTCACAGATACGCAGTATTTT.

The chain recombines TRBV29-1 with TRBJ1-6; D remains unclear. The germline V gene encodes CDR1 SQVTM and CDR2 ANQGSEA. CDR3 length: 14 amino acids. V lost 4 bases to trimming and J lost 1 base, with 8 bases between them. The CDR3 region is CSVAEGSYNSPLHF. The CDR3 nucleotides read TGCAGCGTTGCGGAGGGATCCTATAATTCACCCCTCCACTTT.

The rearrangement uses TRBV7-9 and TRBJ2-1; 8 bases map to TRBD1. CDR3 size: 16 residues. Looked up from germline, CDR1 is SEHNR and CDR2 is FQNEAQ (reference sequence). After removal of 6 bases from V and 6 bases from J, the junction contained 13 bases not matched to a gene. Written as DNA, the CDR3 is TGTGCCAGCAGTTCAAATCTCGGGACAGGCCGCAATGAGCAGTTCTTC. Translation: CASSSNLGTGRNEQFF.

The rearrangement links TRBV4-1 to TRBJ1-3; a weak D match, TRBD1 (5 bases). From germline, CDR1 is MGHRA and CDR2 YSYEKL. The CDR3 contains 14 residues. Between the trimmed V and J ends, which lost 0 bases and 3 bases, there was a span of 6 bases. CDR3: CASSQDRVGNTIYF. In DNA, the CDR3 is TGCGCCAGCAGCCAAGACAGGGTTGGAAACACCATATATTTT.

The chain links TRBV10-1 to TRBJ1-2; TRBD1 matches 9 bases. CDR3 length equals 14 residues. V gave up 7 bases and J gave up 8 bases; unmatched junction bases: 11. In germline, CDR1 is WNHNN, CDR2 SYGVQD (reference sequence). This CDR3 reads CASIVYRGPEGYTF. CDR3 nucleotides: TGCGCCAGCATAGTATACAGGGGGCCGGAAGGCTACACCTTC.

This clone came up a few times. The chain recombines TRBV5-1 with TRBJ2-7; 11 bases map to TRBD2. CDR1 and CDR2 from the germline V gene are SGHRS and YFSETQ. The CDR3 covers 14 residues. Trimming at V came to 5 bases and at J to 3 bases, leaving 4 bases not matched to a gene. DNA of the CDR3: TGCGCCAGCAGGGGGACTAGCGGTTTCTACGAGCAGTACTTC. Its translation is CASRGTSGFYEQYF.

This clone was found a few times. The CDR3 spells CSVEQGSGNTIYF. DNA for the CDR3: TGCAGCGTCGAACAGGGTTCCGGAAACACCATATATTTT. The chain couples TRBV29-1 to TRBJ1-3; TRBD1 is a possible D gene (6 bases). Deletions cut 6 bases from V and 4 bases from J, with 13 bases between. In germline, CDR1 is SQVTM, CDR2 ANQGSEA. This CDR3 has 13 residues.

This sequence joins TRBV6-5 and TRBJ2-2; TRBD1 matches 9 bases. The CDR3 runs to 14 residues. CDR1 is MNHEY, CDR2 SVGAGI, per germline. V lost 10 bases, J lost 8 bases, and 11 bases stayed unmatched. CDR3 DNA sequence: TGTGCCACCGACGTAAACAGGGGGCAGGGGGAGCTGTTTTTT. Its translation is CATDVNRGQGELFF.

Written as DNA, the CDR3 is TGCAGTGCTCGGGGGGCCTACGAGCAGTACTTC. It encodes CSARGAYEQYF. The chain has TRBV20-1 and TRBJ2-7; TRBD2 agrees at 7 bases. This CDR3 is 11 amino acids long. V shed 5 bases, J shed 2 bases, and the junction held 0 bases outside the gene matches. The V gene's germline CDR1 is DFQATT and CDR2 SNEGSKA (reference sequence).

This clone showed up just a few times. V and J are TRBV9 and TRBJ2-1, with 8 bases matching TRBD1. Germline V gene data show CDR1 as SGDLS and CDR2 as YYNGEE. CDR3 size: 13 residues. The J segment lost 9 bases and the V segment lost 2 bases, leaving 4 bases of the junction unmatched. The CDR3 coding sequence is TGTGCCAGCAGCGTGACAGGGGAATCTGAGCAGTTCTTC. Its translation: CASSVTGESEQFF.

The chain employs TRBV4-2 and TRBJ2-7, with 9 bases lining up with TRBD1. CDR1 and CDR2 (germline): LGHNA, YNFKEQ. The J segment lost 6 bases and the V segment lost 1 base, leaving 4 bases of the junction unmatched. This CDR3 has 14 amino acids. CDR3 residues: CASSQGDRAPEQYF. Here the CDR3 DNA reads TGTGCCAGCAGCCAAGGGGACAGGGCCCCCGAGCAGTACTTC.

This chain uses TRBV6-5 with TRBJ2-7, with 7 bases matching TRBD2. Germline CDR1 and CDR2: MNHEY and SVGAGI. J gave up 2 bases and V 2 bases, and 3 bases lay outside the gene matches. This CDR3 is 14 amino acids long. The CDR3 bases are TGTGCCAGCAGTTACGGACTAGGGACCTACGAGCAGTACTTC. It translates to CASSYGLGTYEQYF.

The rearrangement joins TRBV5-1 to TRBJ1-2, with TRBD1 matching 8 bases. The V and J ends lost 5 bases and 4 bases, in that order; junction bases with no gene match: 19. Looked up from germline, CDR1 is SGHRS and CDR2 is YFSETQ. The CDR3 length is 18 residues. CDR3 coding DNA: TGCGCCAGCAGTCCGCGGGCAGGGGGCGTTCTAGACCGCTATGGCTACACCTTC. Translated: CASSPRAGGVLDRYGYTF.